These T cell receptor beta chains were read from a single sample in a study of T cell responses to AZD1222 COVID-19 vaccine. The protocol was immunoSEQ multiplex PCR, while the TCRdb copy is restricted to in-frame clones and leaves out a portion. This table holds about 52,000 clones, roughly 89% found once. Sequenced material: peripheral blood, taken 28 days after the second AZD1222 dose. The receptors originated from an adult who received the AZD1222 COVID-19 vaccine. Each CDR3 is given with its conserved first and last residue. A D gene is named only where the DNA matches it firmly. A clone size is listed for some rows: how often the clone was seen (once, few, many), or a class if it is expanded.

TRBJ1-1 | . | TRBV3-1/TRBV3-2 | 14 | TRBD1 | CASSHTGGWTEAFF | TGTGCCAGCAGCCACACAGGGGGCTGGACTGAAGCTTTCTTT
TRBJ2-2 | . | TRBV7-3 | 16 | . | CASSLIATGRPGELFF | TGTGCCAGCAGCTTAATCGCCACAGGCAGACCCGGGGAGCTGTTTTTT
TRBJ2-1 | . | TRBV11-3 | 13 | . | CASSFNRGGEQFF | TGTGCCAGCAGCTTCAACAGGGGGGGTGAGCAGTTCTTC
TRBJ2-3 | . | TRBV6-1 | 15 | . | CASSSRGVSTDTQYF | TGTGCCAGCAGTTCCCGAGGAGTTAGCACAGATACGCAGTATTTT
TRBJ1-2 | once | TRBV29-1 | 12 | . | CSAPTPNYGYTF | TGCAGCGCCCCTACTCCTAACTATGGCTACACCTTC
TRBJ2-2 | once | TRBV5-1 | 16 | . | CASSATGSKPTGELFF | TGCGCCAGCAGCGCGACAGGCTCTAAACCCACCGGGGAGCTGTTTTTT
TRBJ2-2 | . | TRBV14 | 14 | . | CASSQNTDTGELFF | TGTGCCAGCAGCCAAAACACCGACACCGGGGAGCTGTTTTTT
TRBJ2-7 | . | TRBV5-4 | 16 | TRBD1 | CASSLRRGQGIHEQYF | TGTGCCAGCAGCTTGCGGCGGGGACAGGGGATCCACGAGCAGTACTTC
TRBJ2-3 | . | TRBV7-2 | 13 | . | CASSSRAEDTQYF | TGTGCCAGCAGCTCGCGCGCGGAAGATACGCAGTATTTT
TRBJ2-3 | . | TRBV28 | 14 | . | CASSLDSSADTQYF | TGTGCCAGCAGCCTGGACTCTTCGGCAGATACGCAGTATTTT
TRBJ2-5 | . | TRBV5-1 | 17 | TRBD1 | CASSLGSTGGFRETQYF | TGCGCCAGCAGCTTAGGCTCTACAGGGGGCTTTAGAGAGACCCAGTACTTC
TRBJ1-2 | . | TRBV19 | 16 | . | CASKSSPPGQHYGYTF | TGTGCCAGTAAATCCTCCCCTCCGGGCCAGCACTATGGCTACACCTTC
TRBJ2-7 | . | TRBV3-1/TRBV3-2 | 15 | . | CASSPQGLVDHEQYF | TGTGCCAGCAGCCCCCAGGGATTAGTAGACCACGAGCAGTACTTC
TRBJ1-5 | few | TRBV7-2 | 15 | TRBD1 | CASSLGRGRNQPQHF | TGTGCCAGCAGCTTAGGCAGGGGGCGGAATCAGCCCCAGCATTTT
TRBJ2-3 | . | TRBV29-1 | 12 | TRBD1 | CSVRQGSDTQYF | TGCAGCGTAAGACAGGGGTCAGATACGCAGTATTTT
TRBJ2-3 | . | TRBV11-2 | 15 | . | CASRVPGPRTDTQYF | TGTGCCAGCAGGGTACCGGGACCGCGCACAGATACGCAGTATTTT
TRBJ1-2 | . | TRBV20-1 | 11 | . | CSARQDYGYTF | TGCAGTGCTAGGCAAGACTATGGCTACACCTTC
TRBJ1-4 | . | TRBV19 | 14 | . | CASSIVGGNEKLFF | TGTGCCAGTAGTATAGTGGGCGGTAATGAAAAACTGTTTTTT
TRBJ1-1 | once | TRBV6-5 | 12 | . | CASSLTGSMAFF | TGTGCCAGCAGTTTGACAGGTTCGATGGCTTTCTTT
TRBJ1-1 | . | TRBV5-1 | 16 | . | CASRRGEPLMNTEAFF | TGCGCCAGCAGGCGAGGGGAACCCCTCATGAACACTGAAGCTTTCTTT
TRBJ2-1 | . | TRBV30 | 14 | TRBD2 | CAWSVLAGGNEQFF | TGTGCCTGGAGTGTTCTAGCGGGGGGCAATGAGCAGTTCTTC
TRBJ2-1 | . | TRBV7-9 | 14 | . | CASSLGLGGNEQFF | TGTGCCAGCAGCTTAGGCCTCGGAGGGAATGAGCAGTTCTTC
TRBJ2-3 | . | TRBV6-2/TRBV6-3 | 16 | TRBD2 | CASSAPRTSGTDTQYF | TGTGCCAGCAGTGCCCCCCGGACTAGCGGCACAGATACGCAGTATTTT
TRBJ2-7 | . | TRBV15 | 16 | TRBD2 | CATSRGPTSGGYEQYF | TGTGCCACCAGCAGAGGTCCGACTAGCGGTGGGTACGAGCAGTACTTC
TRBJ1-5 | . | TRBV28 | 15 | . | CASSLPGGSNQPQHF | TGTGCCAGCAGTTTACCGGGGGGGAGCAATCAGCCCCAGCATTTT
TRBJ1-2 | . | TRBV7-7 | 14 | . | CASRCRDGNYGYTF | TGTGCTAGCAGATGCCGGGACGGAAACTATGGCTACACCTTC
TRBJ1-3 | . | TRBV24-1 | 15 | . | CATSDNPGDGNTIYF | TGTGCCACCAGTGATAACCCAGGAGATGGAAACACCATATATTTT
TRBJ1-5 | once | TRBV7-4 | 15 | . | CASLGRGRGYQPQHF | TGTGCCAGCCTAGGCCGGGGCCGCGGATATCAGCCCCAGCATTTT
TRBJ2-7 | . | TRBV27 | 15 | . | CASRRGGTFGLEQYF | TGTGCCAGCAGGAGAGGGGGGACATTCGGCCTCGAGCAGTACTTC
TRBJ2-1 | . | TRBV9 | 16 | TRBD2 | CASSTFSSGSGNEQFF | TGTGCCAGCAGCACGTTCTCTAGCGGGAGTGGAAATGAGCAGTTCTTC
TRBJ1-4 | . | TRBV2 | 14 | . | CASSLRLQGEKLFF | TGTGCCAGCAGTCTCAGACTACAAGGCGAAAAACTGTTTTTT
TRBJ1-6 | . | TRBV9 | 15 | TRBD1 | CASSAPGGADSPLHF | TGTGCCAGCAGCGCTCCAGGGGGCGCGGATTCACCCCTCCACTTT
TRBJ1-2 | . | TRBV4-2 | 16 | . | CASSQGQGGDTYGYTF | TGTGCCAGCAGCCAAGGCCAAGGGGGGGACACCTATGGCTACACCTTC
TRBJ1-4 | . | TRBV28 | 14 | . | CASSLPGWGEKLFF | TGTGCCAGCAGTTTACCGGGGTGGGGTGAAAAACTGTTTTTT
TRBJ1-3 | . | TRBV6-5 | 15 | TRBD1 | CASSYAQGAGNTIYF | TGTGCCAGCAGTTACGCTCAGGGGGCTGGAAACACCATATATTTT
TRBJ1-1 | few | TRBV2 | 16 | TRBD1 | CASSERDRVGNTEAFF | TGTGCCAGCAGTGAGAGGGACAGGGTGGGGAACACTGAAGCTTTCTTT
TRBJ1-5 | . | TRBV7-8 | 17 | . | CASSSGDMGGWNQPQHF | TGTGCCAGCAGCTCGGGTGACATGGGGGGTTGGAATCAGCCCCAGCATTTT
TRBJ2-6 | . | TRBV5-1 | 16 | . | CASSPAPSSGANVLTF | TGCGCCAGCAGCCCCGCACCGAGCTCTGGGGCCAACGTCCTGACTTTC
TRBJ2-7 | . | TRBV19 | 14 | TRBD2 | CASSPGLGGYEQYF | TGTGCCAGTAGCCCGGGACTAGGTGGTTACGAGCAGTACTTC
TRBJ1-6 | . | TRBV5-6 | 14 | . | CASSPDVYNSPLHF | TGTGCCAGCAGCCCGGACGTCTATAATTCACCTCTCCACTTT
TRBJ2-1 | . | TRBV6-1 | 12 | TRBD1 | CASSEAGGQAFF | TGTGCCAGCAGTGAAGCAGGGGGACAGGCGTTCTTC
TRBJ2-1 | . | TRBV24-1 | 15 | . | CATSDSRGSYNEQFF | TGTGCCACCAGTGATAGCAGGGGCTCCTACAATGAGCAGTTCTTC
TRBJ2-1 | . | TRBV4-2 | 15 | TRBD2 | CASRQVSSGTYEQFF | TGTGCCAGCCGCCAGGTGTCTAGCGGGACATATGAGCAGTTCTTC
TRBJ1-5 | . | TRBV2 | 13 | . | CASLARAGQPQHF | TGTGCCAGCCTTGCCAGGGCTGGACAGCCCCAGCATTTT
TRBJ2-1 | few | TRBV20-1 | 17 | TRBD2 | CSASAVVAGASYNEQFF | TGCAGTGCTAGTGCGGTGGTAGCGGGAGCCTCCTACAATGAGCAGTTCTTC
TRBJ2-3 | once | TRBV6-2/TRBV6-3 | 15 | TRBD2 | CASSFPSGPIDTQYF | TGTGCCAGCAGTTTTCCTAGCGGGCCCATAGATACGCAGTATTTT